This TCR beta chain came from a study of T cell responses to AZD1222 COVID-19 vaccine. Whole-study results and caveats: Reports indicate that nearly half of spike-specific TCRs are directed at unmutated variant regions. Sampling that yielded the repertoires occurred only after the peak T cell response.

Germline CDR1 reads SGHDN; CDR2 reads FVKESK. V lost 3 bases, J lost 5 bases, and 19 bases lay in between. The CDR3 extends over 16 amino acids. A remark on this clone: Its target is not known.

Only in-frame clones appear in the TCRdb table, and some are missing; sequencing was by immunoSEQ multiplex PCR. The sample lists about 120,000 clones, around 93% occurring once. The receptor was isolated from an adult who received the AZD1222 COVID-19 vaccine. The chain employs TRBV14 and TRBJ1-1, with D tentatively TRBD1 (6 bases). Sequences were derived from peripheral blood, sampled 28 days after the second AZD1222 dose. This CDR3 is CASSQPGAGLGTEAFF. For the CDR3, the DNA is TGTGCCAGCAGCCAGCCAGGGGCAGGGTTGGGTACTGAAGCTTTCTTT.